This TCR beta chain was retrieved from a study of CD8 T cells in ankylosing spondylitis. The CDR3 runs 13 residues. The germline CDR1 and CDR2 sequences are MNHEY and SMNVEV (reference sequence). The germline V and J ends were trimmed by 3 bases and 8 bases, with 11 bases remaining between them. TCRdb reanalysed the 5' RACE reads using MiXCR and keeps one entry per CDR3 protein. The sample consists of approximately 140,000 distinct CDR3 sequences, 15% to 20% of them appearing once. Study-wide points: Seemingly distinctive of ankylosing spondylitis blood was a TCR beta motif formed by eight highly homologous variants.

This clonotype was counted only a few times. Its antigen remains unknown. Sequencing used blood, either unsorted or a sorted T cell fraction (not recorded which). This sequence was found in a male donor with ankylosing spondylitis. The chain combines TRBV27 with TRBJ2-4; D not resolved. The CDR3 loop is CASSLSPQYIQYF. As DNA, the CDR3 is TGTGCCAGCAGTTTGAGCCCTCAGTACATTCAGTACTTC.